Reported below is one T cell receptor (beta chain). In its sample, this clone was seen once. It has no known antigen specificity. Base qualities are missing; no much larger clone stands one base away. Using the deep immunoSEQ assay, TCR CDR3 regions were amplified from genomic DNA by multiplex PCR. For each cell subset, the extracted genomic DNA was distributed evenly across all wells of several immunoSEQ 96-well plates, and each plate served as one replicate. Each replicate PCR for sorted subsets received around 200 ng genomic DNA, equal to some 32,000 T cell genomes. Purified libraries were quantified with a Qubit 3.0 fluorometer, sized on a Bioanalyzer 2100, and re-quantified with the KAPA Library Quantification kit. Every immunoSEQ 96-well plate was sequenced on a separate single-read 150-cycle Illumina NextSeq 550 flow cell. Per the authors' processing: Because the immunoSEQ output held only junctional sequences and lacked quality scores, the filtering could not match the filtering applied to full-length reads. Sequences were annotated with PyIR, a Python wrapper for IgBLAST v1.9, using IMGT germline references to assign V/J genes and CDR3. Reads were filtered out if the reads had weak V/J assignments (E-value above 1e-6), no CDR3, stop codons, out-of-frame junctions, or ambiguous translated residues. V3J clonotypes were defined as sequences sharing the same inferred V gene, J gene, and CDR3 amino acid sequence. The percentage overlap between two repertoires was calculated by dividing the number of shared unique clonotypes by the size of the smaller repertoire. Richness of each repertoire was evaluated using RTK rarefaction, the Chao1 estimator, and Recon v2.1 estimates of unobserved clonotypes. OLGA was used to compute generation probabilities for all TCRbeta clonotypes that the gDNA method yielded from a handful of donors. Here the immuneACCESS table is served through TCRdb, limited to in-frame sequences with V and J called. Missing clones are a known gap in these copies; in checked studies unresolved V genes cover under half, and the rest lacks a known reason. V and J calls and clone size are as listed in that table; D and trimming were resolved from the DNA. Counted in this sample were roughly 530,000 clones; 96% of them appeared once. About 0.057% of the sample belongs to the ten largest clones.

This specimen belongs to a study of shared clonotypes between healthy human individuals (TCRdb year 2020). For context, the study as a whole: A few men and a couple of women, aged 18 to 49 years, made up the cohort. For each donor, CD4 naive and CD4 memory were each run on three plates, CD8 naive on two plates, and CD8 memory on one plate. To estimate repertoire size and how much clonotypes are shared between individuals, the study performed deep sequencing of blood TCR repertoires from about 5 healthy adults. To increase sequencing depth and limit assay-specific biases, different laboratories used diverse techniques to prepare libraries and sequence TCR repertoires. Per donor, leukapheresis produced somewhere between about 0.94 and 9.5 billion PBMCs. Summary of the overall study and its limitations: Across a handful of donors, about 5.2% of naive CD4, approximately 3.6% of naive CD8, around 2.5% of memory CD4, and about 0.44% of memory CD8 clonotypes were shared. Even with the large sequencing depth, rarefaction of the sorted-subset datasets indicated that sequencing was incomplete. Naive subsets generally had larger estimated clonotype richness than memory subsets did. The genetic and exposure-history diversity represented was limited by the small number of donors. Pairwise subsampling led to the expectation that sequencing depth would affect the degree of clonotype sharing among donors. Sampling was restricted to blood, and TCR repertoires in tissues likely differ from the TCR repertoires found in blood. Higher generation probabilities were observed for clonotypes shared by all four sorted-subset donors than for non-shared clonotypes.

The donors were healthy, HIV-negative adults who had no recently reported acute infections or vaccinations. Every donor was a Caucasian adult residing in Nashville, Tennessee, USA. CD4+ T cells were enriched through magnetic negative selection, after which naive cells were positively selected on CD45RA and the remaining negative fraction served as the memory subset. Blood was collected by leukapheresis, and PBMCs were isolated by Ficoll-Histopaque density gradient centrifugation and then cryopreserved in liquid nitrogen vapor phase. Purity and quantity of every magnetically sorted T cell population were checked by analytical flow cytometry. From each sorted fraction, genomic DNA was isolated and quantified by UV absorbance on a Nanodrop 2000c. This sequence was found in a woman aged 25 to 39 in good health. Sequencing was done on a sample of naive CD4+ T cells sorted from blood. The meaning of the sample's cell subset or site label: CD45RA+ positively selected.

CDR3 region: CASSDPSDSYEGSNQPQHF. The DNA sequence is given as TGTGCCAGCAGTGACCCCTCGGACAGCTATGAGGGGAGCAATCAGCCCCAGCATTTT. Recombination joined TRBV6-1 with TRBJ1-5, with a weak D call of TRBD1 (6 bases match). The CDR3 holds 19 amino acids from the cysteine to the phenylalanine. CDR3 DNA only is kept here, 57 bases in frame from base 1. V drops 3 bases and J drops 1 base, leaving 22 bases in between. Per the germline V gene, MNHNS is the CDR1 and SASEGT is the CDR2.